The source of this T cell receptor beta chain is a study of T cell repertoires in cytomegalovirus infection. Study at large: Researchers turned to recently identified HLA-C-restricted CMV epitopes as well as well-studied HLA-B-restricted ones. Public TCR beta signature analysis indicated the presence of both CMV infection and matching HLA type.

Study-level results: HLA-C-restricted CMV clonotypes gave the most frequent clonotype in two of eight donors. The cumulative frequency of public TCR beta families distinguished individuals who carried CMV together with the relevant HLA.

Each CDR3 protein gets one entry after TCRdb re-called the reads with MiXCR. Of approximately 990,000 distinct CDR3 sequences listed, around 30% are singletons. To note about this clonotype: Its matching antigen is unknown.

Trimming removed 1 base at V and 0 bases at J, with 10 bases between. Germline V gene data show CDR1 as SEHNR and CDR2 as FQNEAQ (reference sequence). CDR3 size: 16 residues. The chain couples TRBV7-9 to TRBJ1-3; D is ambiguous. The receptor's source is a human donor in good health (CMV status not recorded). Some clones in this sample may be carry-over from other donors' samples. The material was cultured CD8+ T cells from PBMCs, obtained from culture after CMV antigen stimulation. The CDR3 region is CASSLDTPSSGNTIYF. The DNA for the CDR3 is TGTGCCAGCAGCTTAGATACACCTAGCTCTGGAAACACCATATATTTT.